This TCR beta chain was sequenced during a study of cytomegalovirus exposure and HLA in healthy donors. Points from the study as a whole: Some public TCRs appeared in many individuals, while most sequences were rare.

Regarding this clone: Its antigen is unidentified.

Germline CDR1 and CDR2: MGHDK and SYGVNS. The V end lost 3 bases, the J end lost 1 base, and 10 bases lay between the germline ends. The CDR3 contains 15 residues. Both 60 Vbeta primers and 13 Jbeta primers went into the PCR. Assay used: immunoSEQ multiplex PCR; TCRdb lists only in-frame clones, some missing. Of fewer than 200,000 clones in the sample, about 68% are singletons; the top ten hold less than 3%. The clonotype comes from a female donor in good health and CMV-seronegative. Material for sequencing was PBMCs. The chain couples TRBV25-1 to TRBJ1-3; D is uncertain. The CDR3 sequence is CASSDTGSSGNTIYF. CDR3 nucleotide sequence: TGTGCCAGCAGTGACACGGGATCGTCTGGAAACACCATATATTTT. The full variable domain, its missing parts supplied by reference TRBV25-1 and TRBJ1-3, is EADIYQTPRYLVIGTGKKITLECSQTMGHDKMYWYQQDPGMELHLIHYSYGVNSTEKGDLSSESTVSRIRTEHFPLTLESARPSHTSQYLCASSDTGSSGNTIYFGEGSWLTVV.